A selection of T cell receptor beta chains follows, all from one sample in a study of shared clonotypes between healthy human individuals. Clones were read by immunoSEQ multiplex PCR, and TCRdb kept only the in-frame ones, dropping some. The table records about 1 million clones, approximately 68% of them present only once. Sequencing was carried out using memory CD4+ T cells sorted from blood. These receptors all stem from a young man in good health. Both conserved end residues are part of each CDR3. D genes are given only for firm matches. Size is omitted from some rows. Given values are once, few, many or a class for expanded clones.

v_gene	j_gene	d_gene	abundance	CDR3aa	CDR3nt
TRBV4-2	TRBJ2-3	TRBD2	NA	CASSPGTSGGARTDTQYF	TGTGCCAGCAGCCCAGGGACTAGCGGGGGGGCCAGGACAGATACGCAGTATTTT
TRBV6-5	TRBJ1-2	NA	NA	CASSYSPRTDYGYAF	TGTGCCAGCAGTTACTCTCCAAGGACAGACTATGGCTACGCCTTC
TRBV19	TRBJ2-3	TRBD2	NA	CASSISRGSGTDTQYF	TGTGCCAGTAGTATTTCGCGGGGGTCCGGTACAGATACGCAGTATTTT
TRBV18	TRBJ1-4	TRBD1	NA	CASSRTGTGGNSEKLFF	TGTGCCAGCTCACGCACCGGGACAGGGGGCAACAGTGAAAAACTGTTTTTT
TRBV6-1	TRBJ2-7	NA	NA	CASSDWITSSYEQYF	TGTGCCAGCAGTGATTGGATAACTAGCTCCTACGAGCAGTACTTC
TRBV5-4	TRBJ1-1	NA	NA	CASSPEGRNTEAFF	TGTGCCAGCAGCCCAGAGGGGCGAAACACTGAAGCTTTCTTT
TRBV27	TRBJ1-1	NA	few	CASSLGGNTEAFF	TGTGCCAGCAGTTTAGGGGGCAACACTGAAGCTTTCTTT
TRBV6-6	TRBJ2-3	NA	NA	CASSPQGADTQYF	TGTGCCAGCAGTCCCCAAGGGGCAGATACGCAGTATTTT
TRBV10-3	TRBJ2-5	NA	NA	CAISEWGLQETQYF	TGTGCCATCAGTGAATGGGGGCTTCAAGAGACCCAGTACTTC
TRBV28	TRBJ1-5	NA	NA	CASSFYGAGQPQHF	TGTGCCAGCAGTTTCTATGGGGCTGGTCAGCCCCAGCATTTT
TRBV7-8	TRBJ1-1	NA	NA	CASSSAGAGRVNTEAFF	TGTGCCAGCAGCTCCGCCGGTGCGGGGAGAGTGAACACTGAAGCTTTCTTT
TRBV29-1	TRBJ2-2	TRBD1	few	CSVGETGSTGELFF	TGCAGCGTTGGAGAGACAGGGTCCACCGGGGAGCTGTTTTTT
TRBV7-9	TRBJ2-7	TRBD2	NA	CASSLRGLGTSGAYEQYF	TGTGCCAGCAGCTTACGGGGCCTCGGGACTAGCGGAGCCTACGAGCAGTACTTC
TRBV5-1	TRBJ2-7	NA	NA	CASSLEATSYEQYF	TGCGCCAGCAGCTTGGAGGCAACCTCCTACGAGCAGTACTTC
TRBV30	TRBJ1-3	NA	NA	CAWSGSEGNTIYF	TGTGCCTGGAGTGGGAGCGAGGGAAACACCATATATTTT
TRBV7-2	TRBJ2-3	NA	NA	CAGSPAGHTDTQYF	TGTGCCGGGAGTCCGGCGGGACACACAGATACGCAGTATTTT
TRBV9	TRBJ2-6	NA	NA	CASSEDYSGANVLTF	TGTGCCAGCAGCGAAGACTACTCTGGGGCCAACGTCCTGACTTTC
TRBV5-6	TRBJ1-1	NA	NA	CASSLSGARGAFF	TGTGCCAGCAGCTTATCGGGGGCGCGGGGTGCTTTCTTT
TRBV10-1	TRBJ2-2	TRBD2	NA	CASSELAGAHNTGELFF	TGCGCCAGCAGTGAGCTAGCGGGAGCCCACAACACCGGGGAGCTGTTTTTT
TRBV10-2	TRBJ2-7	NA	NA	CASSVSSPGVQYF	TGCGCCAGCAGTGTATCCAGCCCAGGGGTGCAGTACTTC
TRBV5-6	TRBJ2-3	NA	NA	CASALLGPSTDTQYF	TGTGCCAGCGCCTTATTGGGGCCGTCCACGGATACGCAGTATTTT
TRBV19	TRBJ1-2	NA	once	CASRRVFDYGYTF	TGTGCCAGTAGGCGGGTGTTCGACTATGGCTACACCTTC
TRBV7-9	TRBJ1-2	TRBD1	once	CASSSYEDRGGYTF	TGTGCCAGCAGCTCCTACGAGGACAGGGGAGGCTACACCTTC
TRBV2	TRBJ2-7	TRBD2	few	CASSDRLAERYEQYF	TGTGCCAGCAGTGACCGACTAGCGGAACGCTACGAGCAGTACTTC
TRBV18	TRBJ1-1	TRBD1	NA	CASSPAGQGKNTEAFF	TGTGCCAGCTCACCTGCGGGACAGGGGAAGAACACTGAAGCTTTCTTT
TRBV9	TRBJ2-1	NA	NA	CASSVVAERYYNEQFF	TGTGCCAGCAGCGTAGTAGCGGAGCGATATTACAATGAGCAGTTCTTC
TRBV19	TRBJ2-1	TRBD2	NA	CASETSGSYNEQFF	TGTGCCAGTGAGACTAGCGGGAGCTACAATGAGCAGTTCTTC
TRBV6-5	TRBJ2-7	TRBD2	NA	CASSLTGGGEYEQYF	TGTGCCAGCAGTTTGACGGGAGGCGGGGAGTACGAGCAGTACTTC
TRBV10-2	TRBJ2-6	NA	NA	CASIIEGGGANVLTF	TGCGCCAGCATCATTGAGGGTGGTGGGGCCAACGTCCTGACTTTC
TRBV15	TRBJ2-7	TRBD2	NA	CATSPGVKRGADYEQYF	TGTGCCACCAGCCCTGGCGTAAAGCGGGGGGCAGACTACGAGCAGTACTTC
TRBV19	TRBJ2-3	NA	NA	CASSSRRVRSTDTQYF	TGTGCCAGTAGTTCACGACGGGTTCGGAGCACAGATACGCAGTATTTT
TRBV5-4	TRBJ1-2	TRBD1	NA	CASSLQGARGYTF	TGTGCCAGCAGCTTACAGGGGGCGCGGGGCTACACCTTC
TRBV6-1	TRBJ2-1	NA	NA	CASSEFRFF	TGTGCCAGCAGTGAATTCCGGTTCTTC
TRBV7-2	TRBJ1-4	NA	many	CASSPDREKLFF	TGTGCCAGCAGCCCGGATCGGGAAAAACTGTTTTTT
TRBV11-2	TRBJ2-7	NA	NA	CASSLVWGRNYEQYF	TGTGCCAGCAGCTTAGTGTGGGGACGAAACTACGAGCAGTACTTC
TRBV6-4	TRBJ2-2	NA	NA	CASSTQADTGELFF	TGTGCCAGCAGTACCCAAGCGGACACCGGGGAGCTGTTTTTT
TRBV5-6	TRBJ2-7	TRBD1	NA	CASSSTGTGNPSEYF	TGTGCCAGCAGCAGCACCGGGACAGGCAACCCCTCGGAGTACTTC
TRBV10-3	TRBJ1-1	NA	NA	CAISGGQTEAFF	TGTGCCATCAGTGGGGGGCAGACCGAAGCTTTCTTT
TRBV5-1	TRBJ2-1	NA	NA	CASSLEGRIYNEQFF	TGCGCCAGCAGCTTGGAAGGTAGAATCTACAATGAGCAGTTCTTC
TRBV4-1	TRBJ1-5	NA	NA	CASSPRPGDIGFGNQPQHF	TGCGCCAGCAGCCCTCGCCCGGGGGATATTGGATTCGGCAATCAGCCCCAGCATTTT
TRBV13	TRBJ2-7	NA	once	CASSPPAGQPYEQYF	TGTGCCAGCAGCCCCCCGGCGGGACAGCCCTACGAGCAGTACTTC
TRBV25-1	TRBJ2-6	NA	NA	CASSGQGGANVLTF	TGTGCCAGCAGTGGGCAGGGGGGGGCCAACGTCCTGACTTTC
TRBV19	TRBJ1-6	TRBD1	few	CASSLLPRQGSGSPLHF	TGTGCCAGTAGCCTACTACCTCGACAGGGGTCGGGATCACCCCTCCACTTT